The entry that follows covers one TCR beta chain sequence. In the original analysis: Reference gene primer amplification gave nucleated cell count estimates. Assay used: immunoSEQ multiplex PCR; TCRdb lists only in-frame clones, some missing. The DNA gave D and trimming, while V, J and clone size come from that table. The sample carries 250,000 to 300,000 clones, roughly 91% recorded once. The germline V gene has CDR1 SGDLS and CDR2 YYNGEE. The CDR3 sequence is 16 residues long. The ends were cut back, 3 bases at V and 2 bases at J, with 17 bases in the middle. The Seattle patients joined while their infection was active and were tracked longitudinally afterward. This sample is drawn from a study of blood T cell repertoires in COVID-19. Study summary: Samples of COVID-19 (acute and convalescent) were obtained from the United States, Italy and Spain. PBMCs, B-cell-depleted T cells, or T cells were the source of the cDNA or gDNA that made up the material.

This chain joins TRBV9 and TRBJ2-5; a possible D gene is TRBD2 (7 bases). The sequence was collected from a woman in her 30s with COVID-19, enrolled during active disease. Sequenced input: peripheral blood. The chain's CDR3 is CASSALGGGPQETQYF. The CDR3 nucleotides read TGTGCCAGCAGCGCACTGGGGGGGGGCCCACAAGAGACCCAGTACTTC.